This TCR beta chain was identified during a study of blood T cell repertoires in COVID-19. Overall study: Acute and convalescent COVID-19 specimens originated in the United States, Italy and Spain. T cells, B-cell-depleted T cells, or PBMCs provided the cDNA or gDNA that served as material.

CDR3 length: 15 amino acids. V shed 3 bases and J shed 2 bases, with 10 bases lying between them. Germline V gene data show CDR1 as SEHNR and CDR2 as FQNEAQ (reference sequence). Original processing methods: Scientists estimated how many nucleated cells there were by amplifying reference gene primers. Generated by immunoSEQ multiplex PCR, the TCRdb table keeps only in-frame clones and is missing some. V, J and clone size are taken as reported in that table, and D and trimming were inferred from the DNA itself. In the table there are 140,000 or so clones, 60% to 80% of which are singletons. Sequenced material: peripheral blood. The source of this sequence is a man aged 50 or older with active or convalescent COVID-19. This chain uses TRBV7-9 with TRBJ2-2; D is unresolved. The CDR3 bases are TGTGCCAGCAGCTTTTGGCTCGTCAACACCGGGGAGCTGTTTTTT. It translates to CASSFWLVNTGELFF.